This T cell receptor beta chain originates from a study of T cell clones after liver transplantation. The study, taken as a whole, reports: Low donor cell numbers restricted donor-reactive repertoire measurement in two subjects.

Profiling relied on immunoSEQ multiplex PCR, and the TCRdb table lists in-frame clones only, not all of them. The table includes 45,000 to 60,000 clones, about 71% detected once. The V end was cut by 0 bases, the J end by 7 bases, with 13 bases between. The length of the CDR3 is 14 residues. The germline CDR1 and CDR2 sequences are MNHNS and SASEGT. As regards this clone: As yet, its antigen is unknown.

This sample comprised CD4+ T cells from blood, obtained at the approximately 16-month timepoint. The gene calls are TRBV6-1 and TRBJ2-7; D gene uncertain. The origin of this receptor is a human patient who received a liver transplant. The T cells may partly be graft donor cells. The CDR3 sequence is CASSEASPMGEQYF. The CDR3 bases are TGTGCCAGCAGTGAAGCGTCCCCCATGGGGGAGCAGTACTTC.